This is a list of T cell receptor beta chains from one sample in a study of CDR3 diversity in severe acne. Via MiXCR, TCRdb re-called the PCR reads, giving one row per CDR3 protein. This table holds some 90,000 distinct CDR3 sequences, about 52% found once. The sample taken for sequencing was blood. The source is a male donor in good health, serving as a control. Each CDR3 is given with its conserved first and last residue. A D gene is named only where the DNA matches it firmly. Clone size is not always given. Where it is, it says once, few, many or a class for expanded clones.

D gene: NA
clone size: NA
J gene: TRBJ1-1
V gene: TRBV25-1
CDR3 DNA: TGTGCCAGCAGTCACTGGACAGCCGGCAACACTGAAGCTTTCTTT
CDR3 protein: CASSHWTAGNTEAFF

D gene: NA
clone size: few
J gene: TRBJ1-2
V gene: TRBV29-1
CDR3 DNA: TGCAGCGTTGGGACAGTTAACTATGGCTACACCTTC
CDR3 protein: CSVGTVNYGYTF

D gene: NA
clone size: few
J gene: TRBJ1-6
V gene: TRBV2
CDR3 DNA: TGTGCCAGCAGTCCGACCGGGACACCCCTCCACTTT
CDR3 protein: CASSPTGTPLHF

D gene: TRBD2
clone size: many
J gene: TRBJ2-7
V gene: TRBV5-1
CDR3 DNA: TGCGCCAGCAGCCTTAAGCGGGAATGGAGCTACGAGCAGTACTTC
CDR3 protein: CASSLKREWSYEQYF

D gene: NA
clone size: NA
J gene: TRBJ2-5
V gene: TRBV25-1
CDR3 DNA: TGTGCCAGCTCCCAGAGGGGCATCCGGGAGACCCAGTACTTC
CDR3 protein: CASSQRGIRETQYF

D gene: NA
clone size: many
J gene: TRBJ2-2
V gene: TRBV10-3
CDR3 DNA: TGTGCCATCAGTGGGAACACCGGGGAGCTGTTTTTT
CDR3 protein: CAISGNTGELFF

D gene: NA
clone size: NA
J gene: TRBJ1-2
V gene: TRBV19
CDR3 DNA: TGTGCCAGTAGTATGGGAGTCGCTAGCTATGGCTACACCTTC
CDR3 protein: CASSMGVASYGYTF

D gene: NA
clone size: few
J gene: TRBJ1-1
V gene: TRBV19
CDR3 DNA: TGTGCCAGTAGTCCCCACGACTTAGTTGACGAAACTGGAGCTTTCTTT
CDR3 protein: CASSPHDLVDETGAFF

D gene: NA
clone size: NA
J gene: TRBJ2-7
V gene: TRBV6-1
CDR3 DNA: TGTGCCACCAGGGGGGGGGGCAGTACCTACGAGCAGTACTTC
CDR3 protein: CATRGGGSTYEQYF

D gene: TRBD2
clone size: many
J gene: TRBJ2-3
V gene: TRBV19
CDR3 DNA: TGTGCCAGTAGTATAGACGTTAACAAAGCGGGGGCAGATACGCAGTATTTT
CDR3 protein: CASSIDVNKAGADTQYF

D gene: TRBD2
clone size: NA
J gene: TRBJ2-7
V gene: TRBV5-1
CDR3 DNA: TGCGCCAGCAGCCCTCGAGGGCCTCCGCCGGGAGGCTACTACGAGCAGTACTTC
CDR3 protein: CASSPRGPPPGGYYEQYF

D gene: NA
clone size: many
J gene: TRBJ2-1
V gene: TRBV11-2
CDR3 DNA: TGTGCCAGCAGCTTAGATACGGGATCAGTCCATGAGCAGTTCTTC
CDR3 protein: CASSLDTGSVHEQFF

D gene: NA
clone size: many
J gene: TRBJ1-2
V gene: TRBV27
CDR3 DNA: TGTGCCAGCAGTATTAAGGTGGGCTATGGCTACACCTTC
CDR3 protein: CASSIKVGYGYTF

D gene: TRBD2
clone size: few
J gene: TRBJ2-1
V gene: TRBV10-3
CDR3 DNA: TGTGCCATCAGTGAGGCTAGCGGGGGGAGTTGGGTTGGACTGTTCTTC
CDR3 protein: CAISEASGGSWVGLFF

D gene: NA
clone size: NA
J gene: TRBJ2-3
V gene: TRBV7-9
CDR3 DNA: TGTGCCAGCAGCCCTGATGAATCAGATACGCAGTATTTT
CDR3 protein: CASSPDESDTQYF

D gene: NA
clone size: many
J gene: TRBJ2-7
V gene: TRBV7-9
CDR3 DNA: TGTGCCAGCAGCTTACTCCTAGGGCAGTACTTC
CDR3 protein: CASSLLLGQYF

D gene: TRBD2
clone size: NA
J gene: TRBJ2-7
V gene: TRBV19
CDR3 DNA: TGTGCCAGTAGAGGGACTAGCGGCACCTACGAGCAGTACTTC
CDR3 protein: CASRGTSGTYEQYF

D gene: TRBD1
clone size: many
J gene: TRBJ1-5
V gene: TRBV12-3/TRBV12-4
CDR3 DNA: TGTGCCAGCAGTACTACAGGGGGACAGCCCCAGCATTTT
CDR3 protein: CASSTTGGQPQHF

D gene: TRBD1
clone size: NA
J gene: TRBJ2-5
V gene: TRBV2
CDR3 DNA: TGTGCCAGCAGTCAGCGAGGACAGGGGGGATATCAGCCCCAGTACTTC
CDR3 protein: CASSQRGQGGYQPQYF

D gene: NA
clone size: NA
J gene: TRBJ1-4
V gene: TRBV10-3
CDR3 DNA: TGTGCCAGCAAAAAGGGGCAGAGCAATGAAAAACTGTTTTTT
CDR3 protein: CASKKGQSNEKLFF

D gene: NA
clone size: many
J gene: TRBJ2-7
V gene: TRBV5-1
CDR3 DNA: TGCGCCAGCAGCTTAGGGACGGCGATCTACGAGCAGTACTTC
CDR3 protein: CASSLGTAIYEQYF

D gene: TRBD1
clone size: few
J gene: TRBJ1-2
V gene: TRBV29-1
CDR3 DNA: TGCAGCGTTGCAGGGGGGGTCTATGGCTACACCTTC
CDR3 protein: CSVAGGVYGYTF

D gene: NA
clone size: many
J gene: TRBJ1-2
V gene: TRBV3-1
CDR3 DNA: TGTGCCAGCAGCCAACCGGGACCTTATGGCTACACCTTC
CDR3 protein: CASSQPGPYGYTF

D gene: NA
clone size: NA
J gene: TRBJ2-5
V gene: TRBV2
CDR3 DNA: TGTGCCAGCAGTTTATCGTATTTAGAGACCCAGTACTTC
CDR3 protein: CASSLSYLETQYF

D gene: NA
clone size: NA
J gene: TRBJ2-2
V gene: TRBV11-2
CDR3 DNA: TGTGCCAGCAGCCGCTACACCGGGGAGCTGTTTTTT
CDR3 protein: CASSRYTGELFF

D gene: NA
clone size: NA
J gene: TRBJ1-6
V gene: TRBV7-9
CDR3 DNA: TGTGCCAGCAGGTTTCCTGAAGAACCCCTCCACTTT
CDR3 protein: CASRFPEEPLHF

D gene: TRBD1
clone size: NA
J gene: TRBJ1-2
V gene: TRBV28
CDR3 DNA: TGTGCCAGCAGTTACGGGACAGGGTACGGCTACACCTTC
CDR3 protein: CASSYGTGYGYTF

D gene: NA
clone size: many
J gene: TRBJ1-1
V gene: TRBV30
CDR3 DNA: TGTGCCTGGAGCAGAACAGGGTCGGGCACTGAAGCTTTCTTT
CDR3 protein: CAWSRTGSGTEAFF

D gene: NA
clone size: NA
J gene: TRBJ2-3
V gene: TRBV28
CDR3 DNA: TGTGCCAGCAGTTTTTCCCAAAGCCGATTTAATACAGATACGCAGTATTTT
CDR3 protein: CASSFSQSRFNTDTQYF

D gene: NA
clone size: NA
J gene: TRBJ2-7
V gene: TRBV20-1
CDR3 DNA: TGCAGTACTAGCCCAGGGACGGGCCACTACGAGCAGTACTTC
CDR3 protein: CSTSPGTGHYEQYF

D gene: NA
clone size: few
J gene: TRBJ2-7
V gene: TRBV28
CDR3 DNA: TGTGCCAGCAGTTTATCCCCTACAGGCTCCTACGAGCAGTACTTC
CDR3 protein: CASSLSPTGSYEQYF

D gene: TRBD1
clone size: once
J gene: TRBJ2-5
V gene: TRBV11-2
CDR3 DNA: TGCGTCAGCGGCCCACCGGGGACAGTCCAAGAGACCCAGTACTTC
CDR3 protein: CVSGPPGTVQETQYF

D gene: NA
clone size: NA
J gene: TRBJ1-5
V gene: TRBV5-1
CDR3 DNA: TGCGCCAGCAGCTTGGGGTCCCCTGGTCAGCCCCAGCATTTT
CDR3 protein: CASSLGSPGQPQHF

D gene: NA
clone size: NA
J gene: TRBJ2-6
V gene: TRBV20-1
CDR3 DNA: TGCAGTGCCGGGGACCGCTCTGGGGCCAACGTCCTGACTTTC
CDR3 protein: CSAGDRSGANVLTF

D gene: NA
clone size: few
J gene: TRBJ1-1
V gene: TRBV2
CDR3 DNA: TGTGCCAGCAGTGAAAGGTTCATATCTCAAGCTTTCTTT
CDR3 protein: CASSERFISQAFF

D gene: TRBD1
clone size: NA
J gene: TRBJ1-3
V gene: TRBV5-1
CDR3 DNA: TGCGCCAGCAGCTTGGAGGGGACAGGAGGAAACACCATATATTTT
CDR3 protein: CASSLEGTGGNTIYF

D gene: TRBD1
clone size: many
J gene: TRBJ1-2
V gene: TRBV18
CDR3 DNA: TGTGCCAGCTCACCCGGGACAGATCTAAACTATGGCTACACCTTC
CDR3 protein: CASSPGTDLNYGYTF

D gene: TRBD1
clone size: NA
J gene: TRBJ1-1
V gene: TRBV10-3
CDR3 DNA: TGTGCCATCAGCCCCTCTCCCGGACAGGGGGCTAACACTGAAGCTTTCTTT
CDR3 protein: CAISPSPGQGANTEAFF

D gene: NA
clone size: once
J gene: TRBJ2-2
V gene: TRBV20-1
CDR3 DNA: TGCAGTGCGAGGATGGGGGTTTCACGCACCGGGGAGCTGTTTTTT
CDR3 protein: CSARMGVSRTGELFF

D gene: NA
clone size: many
J gene: TRBJ2-7
V gene: TRBV4-1
CDR3 DNA: TGCGCCAGCAGCCAAGAAAGAAGCTCGTACTCCTACGAGCAGTACTTC
CDR3 protein: CASSQERSSYSYEQYF

D gene: TRBD1
clone size: NA
J gene: TRBJ2-7
V gene: TRBV6-5
CDR3 DNA: TGTGCCAGCAGTTACTCCGGGACAGGGGGATTTTACGAGCAGTACTTC
CDR3 protein: CASSYSGTGGFYEQYF

D gene: TRBD1
clone size: NA
J gene: TRBJ2-3
V gene: TRBV2
CDR3 DNA: TGTGCCAGCAGCGCGGGACAGGGAGGCACAGATACGCAGTATTTT
CDR3 protein: CASSAGQGGTDTQYF

D gene: NA
clone size: few
J gene: TRBJ1-1
V gene: TRBV7-3
CDR3 DNA: TGTGCCAGCAGCCTCACAACAGCGAACACTGAAGCTTTCTTT
CDR3 protein: CASSLTTANTEAFF

D gene: NA
clone size: NA
J gene: TRBJ1-4
V gene: TRBV2
CDR3 DNA: TGTGCCAGCAGTGCGTTGGGGACTAATGAAAAACTGTTTTTT
CDR3 protein: CASSALGTNEKLFF

D gene: TRBD1
clone size: few
J gene: TRBJ2-7
V gene: TRBV29-1
CDR3 DNA: TGCAGCGTAGGACAGGGGGGCGACGAGCAGTACTTC
CDR3 protein: CSVGQGGDEQYF

D gene: NA
clone size: NA
J gene: TRBJ1-1
V gene: TRBV19
CDR3 DNA: TGTGCCAGTAGTATGGGGATGGTAACAAACACTGAAGCTTTCTTT
CDR3 protein: CASSMGMVTNTEAFF

D gene: TRBD1
clone size: NA
J gene: TRBJ2-7
V gene: TRBV24-1
CDR3 DNA: TGTGCCACCAGTGAGAGACAGGGCTCCTACGAGCAGTACTTC
CDR3 protein: CATSERQGSYEQYF

D gene: NA
clone size: NA
J gene: TRBJ2-5
V gene: TRBV7-6
CDR3 DNA: TGTGCCAGCAGCTTAACCCCCCAAGCGGGAGAGACCCAGTACTTC
CDR3 protein: CASSLTPQAGETQYF

D gene: NA
clone size: many
J gene: TRBJ1-1
V gene: TRBV7-8
CDR3 DNA: TGTGCCAGCAGCTTAGATATTGGCAGGGGACTATTAACGAACACTGAAGCTTTCTTT
CDR3 protein: CASSLDIGRGLLTNTEAFF

D gene: NA
clone size: NA
J gene: TRBJ2-6
V gene: TRBV24-1
CDR3 DNA: TGTGCCACCATACACGACAGCCCCTCTGGGGCCAACGTCCTGACTTTC
CDR3 protein: CATIHDSPSGANVLTF

D gene: NA
clone size: NA
J gene: TRBJ2-1
V gene: TRBV20-1
CDR3 DNA: TGCAGTGCTCCGACAGAAACTAATGAGCAGTTCTTC
CDR3 protein: CSAPTETNEQFF

D gene: TRBD2
clone size: many
J gene: TRBJ2-2
V gene: TRBV4-2
CDR3 DNA: TGTGCCAGCAGCCAGGCCTTAGCGGGACCCGGGGAGCTGTTTTTT
CDR3 protein: CASSQALAGPGELFF